What follows is one TCR beta chain and its context. Its specificity is not known. Losses at the gene ends were 7 bases for V and 9 bases for J; bases not matched to a gene: 9. The germline CDR1 and CDR2 sequences are SQVTM and ANQGSEA. There are 12 residues in the CDR3. The data were taken from a study of type 1 regulatory T cells. TCRdb called the reads again in MiXCR, with one record for every CDR3 protein. The repertoire has about 62,000 distinct CDR3 sequences, roughly two thirds of them found once; the top ten carry about 1.7%. Sequenced: cultured non-Tr1 T cells, either the whole culture or a sorted T cell fraction (not recorded which). The sequence was collected from a human donor in good health. The chain couples TRBV29-1 to TRBJ2-1, with 7 bases fitting TRBD2. The CDR3 DNA sequence: TGCAGCGCTCCGGGAGGAAGCCCTGAGCAGTTCTTC. Translated, it gives CSAPGGSPEQFF.